The 27 T cell receptor beta chains reported below all come from one sample, sequenced in a study of T-cell reconstitution after alpha-beta-depleted transplantation in children. The authors prepared the TCRbeta library with unique molecular identifiers. TCRdb re-called the PCR reads through MiXCR, storing one row per CDR3 protein. The sample consists of about 400,000 distinct CDR3 sequences, around 20% of them appearing once. The source was PBMCs from the stem cell graft donor, collected from the stem cell graft. The receptors derive from a human donor who donated a stem cell graft to a child with acute myeloid leukemia.

At least ten counts were recorded for this clonotype. The gene calls are TRBV20-1 and TRBJ2-1; possible D gene TRBD2, 6 bases. In germline, CDR1 is DFQATT, CDR2 SNEGSKA (reference sequence). CDR3 length equals 15 residues. The V end lost 8 bases, the J end lost 3 bases, and 20 bases lay between the germline ends. CDR3 loop: CSTSKDYQIYNEQFF. The CDR3 coding sequence is TGCAGTACCTCAAAGGACTACCAGATCTACAATGAGCAGTTCTTC.

The chain combines TRBV2 with TRBJ2-1, with 8 nucleotides matching TRBD2. Unmatched junction bases numbered 15, after V lost 2 bases and J lost 6 bases. CDR1 and CDR2 (germline): SNHLY, FYNNEI. The CDR3 is made up of 18 amino acids. The CDR3 region has the DNA TGTGCCAGCAGTGAACCGACTAGCGACGAGTTAATCCCCAATGAGCAGTTCTTC. This codes for CASSEPTSDELIPNEQFF.

V is TRBV4-1 and J is TRBJ2-6; D perhaps matches TRBD1 (5 bases). Germline V gives CDR1 MGHRA, CDR2 YSYEKL. This CDR3 contains 15 residues. Trimming cost V 4 bases and J 3 bases, with 10 bases left between them. CDR3 DNA sequence: TGCGCCAGCAGCCTCTCAGGGTATGGGGCCAACGTCCTGACTTTC. Its protein product is CASSLSGYGANVLTF.

This rearrangement joins TRBV4-2 to TRBJ2-3; D call uncertain. In germline, CDR1 is LGHNA, CDR2 YNFKEQ. The V end was cut by 0 bases, the J end by 4 bases, with 14 bases between. CDR3 size: 16 residues. CDR3 loop: CASSQERYASSDTQYF. As DNA, the CDR3 is TGTGCCAGCAGCCAAGAGCGTTACGCGAGCTCAGATACGCAGTATTTT.

This clonotype has more than one count but fewer than ten. This sequence joins TRBV5-1 and TRBJ2-7; 11 positions agree with TRBD1. Unmatched junction bases numbered 5, after V lost 4 bases and J lost 5 bases. The CDR3 is 14 residues long. Looked up from germline, CDR1 is SGHRS and CDR2 is YFSETQ. CDR3 sequence reads: CASSAGQGVDEQYF. CDR3 DNA sequence: TGCGCCAGCAGCGCGGGACAGGGGGTCGACGAGCAGTACTTC.

This clonotype was observed many times. The V and J genes are TRBV5-1 and TRBJ2-5; D uncertain. CDR1 is SGHRS and CDR2 is YFSETQ in the germline V gene. V gave up 4 bases and J gave up 4 bases, with 32 bases separating them. This CDR3 region has 20 residues. The CDR3 region is CASSLLTSLRSSLVAETQYF. The DNA for the CDR3 is TGCGCCAGCAGCCTATTAACATCCTTACGCTCCTCCCTGGTCGCAGAGACCCAGTACTTC.

Concerning this clonotype: A much more abundant neighbour one base away suggests this may be a read error. The chain recombines TRBV29-1 with TRBJ2-7; D possibly corresponds to TRBD2 (6 bases). V was shortened by 4 bases and J by 4 bases, with 14 bases between the two germline ends. Germline V gene data show CDR1 as SQVTM and CDR2 as ANQGSEA. This CDR3 is built from 13 residues. The CDR3, as DNA: TGCAGCGTTGCGCTCCTGCTAGCGTACGAGCAGTACTTC. This gives the protein CSVALLLAYEQYF.

This clonotype was seen many times. The CDR3 region has the DNA TGTGCCAGCAGTCCTAGCGGGAGGACCTACAATGAGCAGTTCTTC. Translation gives CASSPSGRTYNEQFF. V and J are TRBV6-1 and TRBJ2-1; TRBD2 agrees at 11 bases. V shed 5 bases, J shed 2 bases, and the junction held 2 bases outside the gene matches. The CDR3 loop spans 15 amino acids. Per germline, CDR1 MNHNS and CDR2 SASEGT.

The table lists this clonotype with many counts. The rearrangement joins TRBV29-1 to TRBJ2-1; 7 positions match TRBD2. This CDR3 has 13 residues. V dropped 8 bases and J dropped 0; count of bases not matched to a gene: 4. The germline gives CDR1 SQVTM, CDR2 ANQGSEA. The CDR3 region has the DNA TGCAGCTCTACGGGGGGCTCCTACAATGAGCAGTTCTTC. It yields the protein CSSTGGSYNEQFF.

The chain couples TRBV5-6 to TRBJ2-7, with unresolved D. Germline loops: CDR1 SGHDT, CDR2 YYEEEE. The CDR3 spans 11 residues. V was cut by 4 bases and J by 7 bases, with 9 bases left in between. The CDR3 here is CASSVEGEQYF. The DNA of the CDR3 is TGTGCCAGCAGCGTGGAAGGGGAGCAGTACTTC. Variable domain in full (rest from reference TRBV5-6 and TRBJ2-7): DAGVTQSPTHLIKTRGQQVTLRCSPKSGHDTVSWYQQALGQGPQFIFQYYEEEERQRGNFPDRFSGHQFPNYSSELNVNALLLGDSALYLCASSVEGEQYFGPGTRLTVT.

This chain connects TRBV3-1 to TRBJ2-3; 13 nucleotides line up with TRBD2. Germline CDR1 LGHDT, CDR2 YNNKEL (reference sequence). The CDR3 sequence is 17 residues long. Unmatched junction bases numbered 12, after V lost 5 bases and J lost 7 bases. Here the CDR3 reads CASSDPSTSGRAYTQYF. The CDR3 coding sequence is TGTGCCAGCAGCGATCCCTCAACTAGCGGGAGGGCTTATACGCAGTATTTT.

The chain uses TRBV18 and TRBJ2-2; 7 bases are a match to TRBD1. V gave up 4 bases and J gave up 2 bases; unmatched junction bases: 4. The CDR3 runs to 15 residues. CDR1 KGHSH and CDR2 LQKENI come from the germline V gene. The CDR3 reads CASSRSGGNTGELFF. The DNA for the CDR3 is TGTGCCAGCTCACGCTCAGGGGGTAACACCGGGGAGCTGTTTTTT.

This clonotype was observed at least ten times. The chain couples TRBV20-1 to TRBJ2-1, with TRBD2 matching over 9 bases. The CDR3 has 14 amino acids. V shed 6 bases and J 8 bases; nucleotides not matched to a gene: 11. CDR1 and CDR2 from the germline V gene are DFQATT and SNEGSKA (reference sequence). CDR3 residues: CSATSGRLGDEQFF. The DNA of the CDR3 is TGCAGTGCAACGAGCGGGAGGCTGGGAGATGAGCAGTTCTTC.

This clonotype was observed a handful of times. The rearrangement joins TRBV2 to TRBJ2-1; D is undetermined. V was pared by 3 bases and J by 2 bases, with 5 bases between. The CDR3 runs to 13 residues. Germline V CDR1 and CDR2: SNHLY, FYNNEI. This chain's CDR3 is CASSESAYNEQFF. CDR3 sequence (DNA): TGTGCCAGCAGTGAGTCGGCCTACAATGAGCAGTTCTTC.

V usage is TRBV29-1 and J usage is TRBJ1-1; TRBD1 might be the D (6 bases). Germline V lookup: CDR1 SQVTM, CDR2 ANQGSEA. Trimming removed 4 bases from V and 4 bases from J, with 7 bases in between. This CDR3 contains 11 residues. In DNA form, the CDR3 reads TGCAGCGTTGGGGGGGCCACTGAAGCTTTCTTT. This encodes CSVGGATEAFF.

This clonotype was recorded at least ten times. The chain joins TRBV20-1 to TRBJ2-5; 8 bases are shared with TRBD2. The ends lost 2 bases at V and 1 base at J; junction bases unmatched: 6. The CDR3 is 15 residues long. CDR1 DFQATT and CDR2 SNEGSKA come from the germline V gene (reference sequence). The CDR3 sequence: CSARFGAGGQETQYF. The CDR3 DNA sequence: TGCAGTGCTAGATTCGGTGCGGGAGGCCAAGAGACCCAGTACTTC.

This clonotype was counted a few times. The chain has TRBV28 and TRBJ2-7, with D hard to call. Germline loops: CDR1 MDHEN, CDR2 SYDVKM. The CDR3 has 13 amino acids. V was pared by 8 bases and J by 6 bases, with 17 bases between. CDR3 nucleotides: TGTGCCAGCGGCCAGTCCTCGAGGATCGAGCAGTACTTC. Protein product: CASGQSSRIEQYF. The full variable domain, its missing parts supplied by reference TRBV28 and TRBJ2-7, is DVKVTQSSRYLVKRTGEKVFLECVQDMDHENMFWYRQDPGLGLRLIYFSYDVKMKEKGDIPEGYSVSREKKERFSLILESASTNQTSMYLCASGQSSRIEQYFGPGTRLTVT.

This sequence joins TRBV27 and TRBJ2-7; the match to TRBD1 covers 7 bases. Germline V CDR1 and CDR2: MNHEY, SMNVEV (reference sequence). Trimming took 3 bases from V and 7 from J; bases not matched to a gene: 9. The length of the CDR3 is 14 residues. In nucleotides, the CDR3 is TGTGCCAGCAGTTTTTCTGTCAGGGGGAAGGAGCAGTACTTC. Protein: CASSFSVRGKEQYF.

The chain carries TRBV24-1 and TRBJ2-3; maybe TRBD2 (6 bases). The CDR3 loop spans 16 amino acids. V lost 1 base and J lost 2, with 12 bases in between. CDR1 and CDR2 from the germline V gene are KGHDR and SFDVKD. CDR3 loop: CATSDFRGLITDTQYF. In DNA, the CDR3 is TGTGCCACCAGTGATTTTCGGGGACTCATCACAGATACGCAGTATTTT.

This clonotype showed up just a few times. This CDR3 reads CSASYGTWGDNEQFF. The CDR3 nucleotides are TGCAGTGCTAGTTATGGGACTTGGGGAGACAATGAGCAGTTCTTC. The chain links TRBV20-1 to TRBJ2-1; D may be TRBD2 (6 bases). The CDR3 contains 15 residues. Germline CDR1 and CDR2: DFQATT and SNEGSKA (reference sequence). V was trimmed by 3 bases and J by 5 bases, leaving 17 bases between them.

This chain joins TRBV20-1 and TRBJ2-3; weak D call: TRBD2 (6 bases). The germline V and J ends were trimmed by 5 bases and 2 bases, with 17 bases remaining between them. The CDR3 spans 15 residues. Germline CDR1 is DFQATT and CDR2 is SNEGSKA (reference sequence). The CDR3 DNA reads as TGCAGTGCTTGGGACTTCGGCGGTACCACAGATACGCAGTATTTT. Translation gives CSAWDFGGTTDTQYF.

The chain employs TRBV18 and TRBJ2-7; D possibly uses TRBD1 or TRBD2 (5 bases each). Germline V gene data show CDR1 as KGHSH and CDR2 as LQKENI. The CDR3 loop spans 16 amino acids. Trimming took 3 bases from V and 4 from J, leaving 19 bases between them. As DNA, the CDR3 is TGTGCCAGCTCACCTAATAAGCAGGGTACTAGTTACGAGCAGTACTTC. As protein: CASSPNKQGTSYEQYF.

This clonotype was counted only a few times. The V gene is TRBV19, the J gene TRBJ1-5, with TRBD1 matching 9 bases. This CDR3 contains 15 residues. With V trimmed by 5 bases and J by 1 base, 3 bases remained unmatched. Germline assignment: CDR1 LNHDA and CDR2 SQIVND (reference sequence). The CDR3 region is CASSDRGMSNQPQHF. Written as DNA, the CDR3 is TGTGCCAGTAGTGACAGGGGGATGAGCAATCAGCCCCAGCATTTT.

Details on this clonotype: This may be a read error: a much more frequent sequence differs by one nucleotide. The chain combines TRBV18 with TRBJ2-1; a possible D gene is TRBD1 (5 bases). The V gene's germline CDR1 is KGHSH and CDR2 LQKENI. The CDR3 sequence is 15 residues long. Written as DNA, the CDR3 is TGTTCCAGCTCACCAAGTTTAACAGGAAAGGAGGAGCAGTTCTTC. This translates into CSSSPSLTGKEEQFF.

This clonotype was seen repeatedly, ten times or more. This chain joins TRBV6-1 and TRBJ2-1; 8 bases are a match to TRBD1. Germline V lookup: CDR1 MNHNS, CDR2 SASEGT. The trim removed 8 bases at V and 6 bases at J, leaving 15 bases unmatched. CDR3 length: 16 residues. As DNA, the CDR3 is TGTGCCAGCGGATTAGATAGGGACAGGTGGGGCAATGAGCAGTTCTTC. It encodes CASGLDRDRWGNEQFF.

The chain carries TRBV5-1 and TRBJ2-1; 7 nucleotides line up with TRBD2. Germline V gene lookup returns CDR1 SGHRS and CDR2 YFSETQ. V was pared by 5 bases and J by 2 bases, with 10 bases of the junction left unmatched. This CDR3 contains 16 residues. DNA of the CDR3: TGCGCCAGCAGTCCTAGCGGTGCGAGGGCCTACAATGAGCAGTTCTTC. Residues: CASSPSGARAYNEQFF. The complete variable domain, with remaining parts taken from reference TRBV5-1 and TRBJ2-1, reads KAGVTQTPRYLIKTRGQQVTLSCSPISGHRSVSWYQQTPGQGLQFLFEYFSETQRNKGNFPGRFSGRQFSNSRSEMNVSTLELGDSALYLCASSPSGARAYNEQFFGPGTRLTVL.

This clonotype was seen repeatedly, ten times or more. The chain carries TRBV20-1 and TRBJ1-5; D ambiguous. CDR3 length: 12 amino acids. V lost 6 bases, J lost 5 bases, and 11 bases lay in between. Looked up from germline, CDR1 is DFQATT and CDR2 is SNEGSKA (reference sequence). The CDR3, as DNA: TGCAGTGCCGCCCGACGCGATCAGCCCCAGCATTTT. Translated, it gives CSAARRDQPQHF.